The 26 T cell receptor beta chains reported below all come from one sample, sequenced in a study of T-cell reconstitution after alpha-beta-depleted transplantation in children. Unique molecular identifiers were incorporated during preparation of the TCRbeta library. One entry per CDR3 protein results from TCRdb running MiXCR on the PCR reads. The sample yields hundreds of thousands of distinct CDR3 sequences, 32% seen once. Sequenced material: PBMCs from the stem cell graft donor, taken from the stem cell graft. Receptors were obtained from a human donor who donated a stem cell graft to a child with aplastic anemia.

This clonotype was detected only a few times. This rearrangement joins TRBV7-2 to TRBJ2-4, with D possibly TRBD1 on 6 matching bases. Looked up from germline, CDR1 is SGHTA and CDR2 is FQGNSA. V was shortened by 5 bases and J by 6 bases, with 23 bases between the two germline ends. The CDR3 length is 17 residues. The CDR3 bases are TGTGCCAGCAGCCTTAGTGGGGGCCATGGTCTGGGAAACATTCAGTACTTC. Its protein is CASSLSGGHGLGNIQYF.

This sequence joins TRBV5-6 and TRBJ1-1; 7 positions match TRBD1. CDR3 length: 18 residues. Per the germline V gene, CDR1 is SGHDT and CDR2 is YYEEEE. Losses at the gene ends were 0 bases for V and 0 bases for J; bases not matched to a gene: 11. CDR3 nucleotides: TGTGCCAGCAGCTTGGGAAGGGACCCTGGACAGGTGAACACTGAAGCTTTCTTT. The encoded protein is CASSLGRDPGQVNTEAFF.

Comments on this clonotype: This may stem from a read error, because a much larger clone lies one nucleotide away. This chain connects TRBV2 to TRBJ2-1, with TRBD2 matching 9 bases. Germline assignment: CDR1 SNHLY and CDR2 FYNNEI. The CDR3 has 15 residues. The CDR3 nucleotides read TGTGCCAGCAGAAGGCGGGAGGGCACTGTTAATGAGCACTTCTTC. It yields the protein CASRRREGTVNEHFF.

This clonotype was seen ten or more times. The V gene is TRBV4-2, the J gene TRBJ2-3, with TRBD1 matching 11 bases. With V trimmed by 4 bases and J by 4 bases, 4 bases remained unmatched. Germline values: CDR1 LGHNA, CDR2 YNFKEQ. This CDR3 is 15 amino acids long. The CDR3, as DNA: TGTGCCAGCAGCCTCCCGGGACAGGGGGCAGATACGCAGTATTTT. Its protein product is CASSLPGQGADTQYF.

The sample holds one count of this clonotype. The conserved phenylalanine or tryptophan normally closing the CDR3 is absent here, so this likely arose from a read error. This CDR3 is CASSLMGTETDTQYL. Written as DNA, the CDR3 is TGTGCCAGCAGCTTAATGGGGACAGAGACAGATACGCAGTATTTG. V usage is TRBV7-2 and J usage is TRBJ2-3, with 7 positions matching TRBD1. The germline gives CDR1 SGHTA, CDR2 FQGNSA. Losses at the gene ends were 2 bases for V and 3 bases for J; bases not matched to a gene: 5. The CDR3 totals 15 residues.

This rearrangement joins TRBV3-1 to TRBJ2-5; D might be TRBD1 (5 bases). The V gene's germline CDR1 is LGHDT and CDR2 YNNKEL (reference sequence). With 2 bases removed from V and 2 bases from J, the gap between germline ends came to 12 bases. The CDR3 has 15 residues. The CDR3 sequence is CASSQWGRDQETQYF. The CDR3 coding sequence is TGTGCCAGCAGCCAATGGGGCAGGGATCAAGAGACCCAGTACTTC.

This clonotype has only a few counts. The J gene is TRBJ2-3, the V gene TRBV5-4; TRBD2 aligns across 9 bases. The CDR3 covers 17 residues. CDR1 and CDR2 (germline): SGHNT, YYREEE (reference sequence). The V gene end was trimmed by 4 bases and the J gene end by 5 bases; junction bases not matched to a gene: 14. CDR3 residues: CASSEKLAGGGIDTQYF. CDR3 sequence (DNA): TGTGCCAGCAGCGAGAAACTAGCGGGCGGGGGCATAGATACGCAGTATTTT.

This clonotype came up a few times. The rearrangement links TRBV18 to TRBJ1-1, with 7 bases that match TRBD1. V lost 4 bases and J lost 3; bases outside the gene matches: 8. This CDR3 is built from 15 residues. Germline CDR1 KGHSH, CDR2 LQKENI. CDR3 sequence reads: CASSLRDRADTEAFF. In DNA, the CDR3 is TGTGCCAGCTCACTGCGCGACAGGGCGGACACTGAAGCTTTCTTT.

This clonotype turned up a few times. CDR3 amino acids: CASSQTGGNQPQHF. The CDR3 nucleotides read TGTGCCAGTAGTCAAACAGGGGGCAATCAGCCCCAGCATTTT. V and J are TRBV19 and TRBJ1-5, with 7 bases identical to TRBD1. The germline V gene encodes CDR1 LNHDA and CDR2 SQIVND (reference sequence). This CDR3 region has 14 residues. After removal of 5 bases from V and 2 bases from J, the junction contained 3 bases not matched to a gene.

The gene calls are TRBV7-9 and TRBJ2-2; D remains ambiguous. CDR1 SEHNR and CDR2 FQNEAQ come from the germline V gene (reference sequence). The V end lost 4 bases, the J end lost 1 base, and 13 bases lay between the germline ends. The CDR3 is 16 amino acids. For the CDR3, the DNA is TGTGCCAGCAGCTCCCCGGTGGGTGAGAACACCGGGGAGCTGTTTTTT. This gives the protein CASSSPVGENTGELFF.

This clonotype has a single count. V is TRBV7-2 and J is TRBJ1-3; D remains unclear. V lost 5 bases and J lost 2, with 10 bases in between. Germline V gene data show CDR1 as SGHTA and CDR2 as FQGNSA. The CDR3 contains 14 residues. The CDR3 region has the DNA TGTGCCAGCAGCGAAGCGCTTACTGGAAACACCATATATTTT. This encodes CASSEALTGNTIYF. The entire variable domain, with the rest obtained from reference TRBV7-2 and TRBJ1-3, is as follows: GAGVSQSPSNKVTEKGKDVELRCDPISGHTALYWYRQSLGQGLEFLIYFQGNSAPDKSGLPSDRFSAERTGGSVSTLTIQRTQQEDSAVYLCASSEALTGNTIYFGEGSWLTVV.

This clonotype was counted between two and nine times. The gene calls are TRBV6-5 and TRBJ1-4, with unresolved D. The germline gives CDR1 MNHEY, CDR2 SVGAGI. The length of the CDR3 is 12 residues. V was pared by 5 bases and J by 10 bases, with 11 bases between. CDR3 nucleotides: TGTGCCAGCAGTATAGACGGGGTAAAACTGTTTTTT. This encodes CASSIDGVKLFF.

V and J are TRBV30 and TRBJ1-5; 7 nucleotides match TRBD1. The CDR3 consists of 14 residues. V lost 4 bases to trimming and J lost 6 bases; unmatched junction nucleotides: 9. Germline V CDR1 and CDR2: GTSNPN, SVGIG (reference sequence). The CDR3 reads CAWTRDSNSQPQHF. The CDR3 DNA reads as TGTGCCTGGACCCGGGACAGTAATTCTCAGCCCCAGCATTTT.

The chain employs TRBV4-3 and TRBJ1-2, with a weak D call TRBD1 (6 bases). V dropped 5 bases and J dropped 3 bases, with 16 bases sitting between them. CDR1 is LGHNA and CDR2 is YSLEER in the germline V gene. This CDR3 has 15 residues. CDR3 region: CASSSPHGGDYGYTF. The CDR3 DNA reads TGCGCCAGCAGCAGCCCCCACGGGGGCGACTATGGCTACACCTTC.

The chain joins TRBV18 to TRBJ2-3, with D unresolved. V was trimmed by 3 bases and J by 4 bases, leaving 14 bases between them. CDR3 length: 15 residues. CDR1 is KGHSH and CDR2 is LQKENI in the germline V gene. CDR3 sequence reads: CASSPPYSAADTQYF. CDR3 coding DNA: TGTGCCAGCTCACCGCCATACTCGGCGGCAGATACGCAGTATTTT. The variable domain in full, with the rest retrieved from reference TRBV18 and TRBJ2-3, is NAGVMQNPRHLVRRRGQEARLRCSPMKGHSHVYWYRQLPEEGLKFMVYLQKENIIDESGMPKERFSAEFPKEGPSILRIQQVVRGDSAAYFCASSPPYSAADTQYFGPGTRLTVL.

This clonotype was seen only a few times. This sequence joins TRBV20-1 and TRBJ2-1; TRBD2 aligns across 9 bases. This CDR3 has 14 residues. V was pared by 2 bases and J by 10 bases, with 9 bases of the junction left unmatched. Germline CDR1 DFQATT, CDR2 SNEGSKA (reference sequence). The CDR3 nucleotides read TGCAGTGCTAGAAGGGCGGGAGGGCCTGGAGAGCAGTTCTTC. Amino acid sequence: CSARRAGGPGEQFF.

This clonotype was seen a few times. V gene TRBV20-1 combines with J gene TRBJ1-3; no clear D gene. The CDR3 totals 13 residues. The germline CDR1 and CDR2 sequences are DFQATT and SNEGSKA (reference sequence). V was trimmed by 4 bases and J by 1 base, leaving 8 bases between them. The CDR3 region has the DNA TGCAGTGCTAAGGCAGCTTCTGGAAACACCATATATTTT. It is translated as CSAKAASGNTIYF.

This clonotype was observed a handful of times. This chain links TRBV28 with TRBJ1-3, with D perhaps matching TRBD1 (5 bases). The CDR3 is 16 residues long. The V gene lost 6 bases and the J gene lost 0 bases, with 15 bases spanning the gap. Germline V CDR1 and CDR2: MDHEN, SYDVKM. CDR3 protein: CASSSLKGTSGNTIYF. Here the CDR3 DNA reads TGTGCCAGCAGCTCCCTCAAGGGGACCTCTGGAAACACCATATATTTT. Together with reference TRBV28 and TRBJ1-3, the CDR3 gives the full variable domain: DVKVTQSSRYLVKRTGEKVFLECVQDMDHENMFWYRQDPGLGLRLIYFSYDVKMKEKGDIPEGYSVSREKKERFSLILESASTNQTSMYLCASSSLKGTSGNTIYFGEGSWLTVV.

In this sample, this clonotype turned up a few times. The rearrangement links TRBV12-3 or TRBV12-4 to TRBJ1-5; D may be TRBD1 (6 bases). This CDR3 contains 14 residues. The V end was cut by 3 bases, the J end by 7 bases, with 13 bases between. CDR3 bases: TGTGCCAGCAGTTTCTTACAGGGAAACCAGCCCCAGCATTTT. As protein: CASSFLQGNQPQHF.

The chain combines TRBV12-3 or TRBV12-4 with TRBJ1-1, with D possibly being TRBD1 (6 bases). Trimming pared 6 bases from V and 3 bases from J, leaving 17 bases between. This CDR3 has 15 residues. The CDR3 nucleotides are TGTGCCAGCAGGGACAGCCCTAAATGGGACACTGAAGCTTTCTTT. As protein: CASRDSPKWDTEAFF.

The genes are TRBV9 and TRBJ1-4, with 9 bases matching TRBD1. The junction had 7 bases not matched to a gene; V was cut back by 0 bases and J by 10 bases. The CDR3 is made up of 15 amino acids. Germline lookup yields CDR1 SGDLS and CDR2 YYNGEE. The CDR3 DNA follows: TGTGCCAGCAGCGTAGGCTCGGGACAGGGAGGAAAACTGTTTTTT. This sequence encodes CASSVGSGQGGKLFF.

This chain links TRBV29-1 with TRBJ1-1; D is unclear. This CDR3 has 13 amino acids. Germline V gene data show CDR1 as SQVTM and CDR2 as ANQGSEA. Trimming cost V 4 bases and J 0 bases, with 9 bases left between them. As DNA, the CDR3 is TGCAGCGTTGCTCAGTTTTTGAACACTGAAGCTTTCTTT. It encodes CSVAQFLNTEAFF.

The chain uses TRBV7-8 and TRBJ2-3; D uncertain. Trimming took 7 bases from V and 10 from J, leaving 6 bases between them. CDR1 SGHVS and CDR2 FQNEAQ come from the germline V gene. There are 9 residues in the CDR3. For the CDR3, the DNA is TGTGCCAGCAAGGCTGCGCAGTATTTT. This codes for CASKAAQYF.

This clonotype was found once. This chain joins TRBV5-4 and TRBJ2-5; TRBD2 aligns across 8 bases. CDR3 length: 15 amino acids. Trimming cost V 1 base and J 5 bases; bases outside gene matches: 7. Germline loops: CDR1 SGHNT, CDR2 YYREEE (reference sequence). The CDR3 is CASSLPSGSWETQYF. In DNA form, the CDR3 reads TGTGCCAGCAGCTTGCCGAGCGGGAGCTGGGAGACCCAGTACTTC.

This clonotype was seen a handful of times. The CDR3 coding sequence is TGTGCCAGCAGCCTCCGGAGCGGGTCGGAAGATACGCAGTATTTT. It specifies CASSLRSGSEDTQYF. The rearrangement links TRBV5-5 to TRBJ2-3, with a possible D match to TRBD2 (6 bases). CDR3 size: 15 residues. V lost 4 bases to trimming and J lost 5 bases, with 17 bases between them. Germline loops: CDR1 SGHKS, CDR2 YYEKEE (reference sequence).

The rearrangement joins TRBV12-3 or TRBV12-4 to TRBJ1-4; D possibly corresponds to TRBD1 (5 bases). V was shortened by 8 bases and J by 11 bases, with 21 bases between the two germline ends. The CDR3 is 14 residues long. Here the CDR3 DNA reads TGTGCCAGCTCCTTATGGGGGGATACTCAGAAACTGTTTTTT. Protein sequence: CASSLWGDTQKLFF.